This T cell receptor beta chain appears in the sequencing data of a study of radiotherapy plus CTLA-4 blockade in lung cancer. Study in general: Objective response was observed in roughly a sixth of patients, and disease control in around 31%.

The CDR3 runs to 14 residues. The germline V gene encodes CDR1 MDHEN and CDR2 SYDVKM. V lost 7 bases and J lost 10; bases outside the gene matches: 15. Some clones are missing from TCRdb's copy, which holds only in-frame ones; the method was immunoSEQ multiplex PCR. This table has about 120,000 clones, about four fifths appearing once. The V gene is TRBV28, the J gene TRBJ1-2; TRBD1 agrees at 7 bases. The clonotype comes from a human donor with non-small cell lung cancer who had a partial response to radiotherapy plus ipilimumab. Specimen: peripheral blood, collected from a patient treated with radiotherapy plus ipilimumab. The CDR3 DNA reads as TGTGCCAGCACCAAACTCGACAGGGATGATGCCTACACCTTC. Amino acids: CASTKLDRDDAYTF.